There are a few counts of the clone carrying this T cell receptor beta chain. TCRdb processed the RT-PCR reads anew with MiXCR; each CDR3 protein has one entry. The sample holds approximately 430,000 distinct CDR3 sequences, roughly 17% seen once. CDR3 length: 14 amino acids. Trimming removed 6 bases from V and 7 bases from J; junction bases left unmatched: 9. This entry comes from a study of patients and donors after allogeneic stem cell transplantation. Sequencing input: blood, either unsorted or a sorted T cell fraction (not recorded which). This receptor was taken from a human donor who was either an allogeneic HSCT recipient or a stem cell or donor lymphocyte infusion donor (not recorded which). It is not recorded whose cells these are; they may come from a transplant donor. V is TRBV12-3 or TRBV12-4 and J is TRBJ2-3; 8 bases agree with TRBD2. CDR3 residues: CASRKSGRVNTQYF. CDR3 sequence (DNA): TGTGCCAGCAGGAAGAGCGGGAGAGTGAATACGCAGTATTTT.